A single T cell receptor (beta chain) is shown here with its context. Antigen: not known. The ends were cut back, 0 bases at V and 4 bases at J, with 7 bases in the middle. This CDR3 contains 14 residues. Looked up from germline, CDR1 is MGHRA and CDR2 is YSYEKL. This entry comes from a study of T cell responses to AZD1222 COVID-19 vaccine. TCRdb keeps only in-frame clones here, not all; method: immunoSEQ multiplex PCR. The data show around 140,000 clones, with around nine tenths seen just once and approximately 1.8% held by the top ten. Study-wide results and limits: Vaccine-associated CD4 TCRs ranged over spike, dominating at 160-218 and 743-854.

Source: peripheral blood, taken on day 0 of AZD1222 vaccination. This TCR was recovered from an adult in good health. The gene calls are TRBV4-1 and TRBJ1-5; D is possibly TRBD1 (5 bases). CDR3: CASSQDPGNQPQHF. CDR3 in DNA: TGCGCCAGCAGCCAAGATCCAGGGAATCAGCCCCAGCATTTT.